The 26 T cell receptor beta chains below all came from one sample that was sequenced in a study of T cell responses to AZD1222 COVID-19 vaccine. Generated by immunoSEQ multiplex PCR, the TCRdb table keeps only in-frame clones and is missing some. The data show 240,000 or so clones, with about 92% seen just once and 0.55% held by the top ten. The sequenced sample was peripheral blood, obtained on day 0 of AZD1222 vaccination. The receptors were gathered from an adult in good health.

The chain combines TRBV2 with TRBJ2-5; 7 bases are shared with TRBD1. V was pared by 8 bases and J by 5 bases, with 11 bases of the junction left unmatched. The CDR3 is 14 amino acids. CDR1 and CDR2 from the germline V gene are SNHLY and FYNNEI. The CDR3 coding sequence is TGTGCCAGCGGAGAGGGGGCGCGCAGGGAGACCCAGTACTTC. As protein: CASGEGARRETQYF.

V gene TRBV2 combines with J gene TRBJ1-2; the D is unclear. Trimming took 6 bases from V and 5 from J, leaving 10 bases between them. CDR1 is SNHLY and CDR2 is FYNNEI in the germline V gene. There are 12 residues in the CDR3. This CDR3 is CASRGSLYGYTF. CDR3 nucleotide sequence: TGTGCCAGCAGAGGATCGCTATATGGCTACACCTTC.

The chain recombines TRBV4-1 with TRBJ2-5; possibly TRBD2 for D (5 bases). V was shortened by 2 bases and J by 7 bases, with 11 bases between the two germline ends. The CDR3 length is 13 residues. CDR1 and CDR2 (germline): MGHRA, YSYEKL. The DNA for the CDR3 is TGCGCCAGCAGCCAACTTACGGCGGGGACCCAGTACTTC. Its protein is CASSQLTAGTQYF.

The J gene is TRBJ1-2, the V gene TRBV4-1; 7 positions match TRBD1. Germline assignment: CDR1 MGHRA and CDR2 YSYEKL. Germline trimming cut 0 bases from V and 4 bases from J; bases unmatched to any gene: 11. The CDR3 loop spans 17 amino acids. CDR3 sequence: CASSQDRGGLQLYGYTF. The DNA of the CDR3 is TGCGCCAGCAGCCAAGATCGAGGGGGCCTCCAGCTCTATGGCTACACCTTC.

The chain carries TRBV25-1 and TRBJ1-4; D gene uncertain. This CDR3 has 12 residues. Germline values: CDR1 MGHDK, CDR2 SYGVNS. V was cut by 4 bases and J by 14 bases, with 14 bases left in between. The CDR3 coding sequence is TGTGCCAGCAGTGGGGGAGGACGGCGCCTGTTTTTT. It yields the protein CASSGGGRRLFF.

The chain links TRBV7-2 to TRBJ1-4; D gene unclear. V was shortened by 0 bases and J by 0 bases, with 8 bases between the two germline ends. The germline CDR1 and CDR2 sequences are SGHTA and FQGNSA. The CDR3 covers 16 residues. The CDR3 DNA sequence: TGTGCCAGCAGCTTAGCGGGCGGATCAACTAATGAAAAACTGTTTTTT. The encoded protein is CASSLAGGSTNEKLFF.

V gene TRBV9 combines with J gene TRBJ2-3; 16 nucleotides match TRBD2. The CDR3 is 17 residues long. The trim removed 3 bases at V and 4 bases at J, leaving 5 bases unmatched. The germline V gene encodes CDR1 SGDLS and CDR2 YYNGEE. CDR3 nucleotides: TGTGCCAGCAGCGGGGGGACTAGCGGGAGGGCGGCAGATACGCAGTATTTT. Its protein is CASSGGTSGRAADTQYF. Full variable domain (remainder filled in from reference TRBV9 and TRBJ2-3): DSGVTQTPKHLITATGQRVTLRCSPRSGDLSVYWYQQSLDQGLQFLIQYYNGEERAKGNILERFSAQQFPDLHSELNLSSLELGDSALYFCASSGGTSGRAADTQYFGPGTRLTVL.

The chain uses TRBV9 and TRBJ2-3; TRBD1 aligns across 8 bases. V lost 3 bases and J lost 2; bases outside the gene matches: 5. The CDR3 consists of 15 residues. The germline V gene encodes CDR1 SGDLS and CDR2 YYNGEE. The CDR3 sequence: CASSAGQGTTDTQYF. The CDR3 DNA is TGTGCCAGCAGCGCCGGACAGGGTACCACAGATACGCAGTATTTT.

This chain connects TRBV6-5 to TRBJ1-5, with unresolved D. With 6 bases removed from V and 4 bases from J, the gap between germline ends came to 10 bases. CDR1 and CDR2 (germline): MNHEY, SVGAGI. The CDR3 runs 13 residues. The chain's CDR3 is CASSYTGNQPQHF. The CDR3, as DNA: TGTGCCAGCAGCTACACTGGGAATCAGCCCCAGCATTTT.

J is TRBJ2-1 and V is TRBV5-1; TRBD2 agrees at 8 bases. Germline V lookup: CDR1 SGHRS, CDR2 YFSETQ. The CDR3 runs 15 residues. With 0 bases clipped from V and 3 bases from J, the junction kept 2 bases outside the gene matches. The CDR3 DNA is TGCGCCAGCAGCTTGGAAGCGGGAGTCTACAATGAGCAGTTCTTC. Residues: CASSLEAGVYNEQFF.

The count of this clone is one. The gene calls are TRBV7-9 and TRBJ2-1; D might be TRBD2 (5 bases). In germline, CDR1 is SEHNR, CDR2 FQNEAQ (reference sequence). Trimming pared 5 bases from V and 5 bases from J, leaving 7 bases between. The CDR3 has 12 residues. CDR3 region: CASSAGDNEQFF. In nucleotides, the CDR3 is TGTGCCAGCAGCGCCGGGGACAATGAGCAGTTCTTC.

This chain links TRBV28 with TRBJ2-7; possibly TRBD1 for D (6 bases). This CDR3 region has 15 residues. Germline CDR1 MDHEN, CDR2 SYDVKM. Deletions cut 3 bases from V and 2 bases from J, with 14 bases between. CDR3: CASSLTQGPPYEQYF. The CDR3 bases are TGTGCCAGCAGTTTGACACAGGGTCCCCCCTACGAGCAGTACTTC.

This chain connects TRBV2 to TRBJ1-3; no clear D. The CDR3 has 15 amino acids. V gave up 4 bases and J gave up 2 bases, with 12 bases separating them. Germline CDR1 is SNHLY and CDR2 is FYNNEI. For the CDR3, the DNA is TGTGCCAGCAGTGGGACGGGGATCCCTGGAAACACCATATATTTT. Protein sequence: CASSGTGIPGNTIYF.

J is TRBJ1-1 and V is TRBV19, with D unclear. Deletions cut 3 bases from V and 4 bases from J, with 6 bases between. The V gene's germline CDR1 is LNHDA and CDR2 SQIVND (reference sequence). The CDR3 consists of 12 residues. The CDR3 reads CASSMGFTEAFF. The DNA for the CDR3 is TGTGCCAGTAGTATGGGATTCACTGAAGCTTTCTTT.

V usage is TRBV28 and J usage is TRBJ2-7; TRBD2 is a possible D gene (6 bases). The CDR3 consists of 13 residues. Trimming cost V 5 bases and J 3 bases, with 11 bases left between them. CDR1 MDHEN and CDR2 SYDVKM come from the germline V gene. The chain's CDR3 is CASSLGGYYEQYF. The DNA for the CDR3 is TGTGCCAGCAGTCTGGGGGGTTACTACGAGCAGTACTTC.

The J gene is TRBJ2-3, the V gene TRBV27; D remains ambiguous. CDR3 length: 14 amino acids. The germline V and J ends were trimmed by 4 bases and 3 bases, with 11 bases remaining between them. CDR1 and CDR2 (germline): MNHEY, SMNVEV (reference sequence). CDR3 nucleotide sequence: TGTGCCAGCAGTTCCTACGACACGACAGATACGCAGTATTTT. Residues: CASSSYDTTDTQYF.

The rearrangement links TRBV6-2 or TRBV6-3 to TRBJ2-7, with TRBD2 matching 13 bases. The CDR3 length is 16 residues. V was pared by 0 bases and J by 9 bases, with 8 bases of the junction left unmatched. Germline V gene data show CDR1 as MNHEY and CDR2 as SVGEGT. The CDR3 loop reads CASSYSMTSGRRTQYF. CDR3 coding DNA: TGTGCCAGCAGTTACTCGATGACTAGCGGGAGGAGAACGCAGTACTTC.

V is TRBV4-2 and J is TRBJ2-2, with a tentative D call TRBD1 (6 bases). Germline CDR1 reads LGHNA; CDR2 reads YNFKEQ. The CDR3 totals 17 residues. V lost 7 bases and J lost 6, with 24 bases in between. The CDR3 spells CASTREGQGLLAGELFF. The CDR3 nucleotides read TGTGCCAGCACTCGTGAGGGACAAGGCCTCCTAGCCGGGGAGCTGTTTTTT.

V usage is TRBV2 and J usage is TRBJ1-6; D is perhaps TRBD1 (6 bases). The CDR3 loop spans 14 amino acids. Looked up from germline, CDR1 is SNHLY and CDR2 is FYNNEI. Deletions cut 8 bases from V and 7 bases from J, with 15 bases between. CDR3 coding DNA: TGTGCCAGCCAAAACAGGGTCTTCAATTCACCCCTCCACTTT. It encodes CASQNRVFNSPLHF.

This clone was picked up one time. The chain joins TRBV18 to TRBJ2-7, with D uncertain. Deletions cut 3 bases from V and 4 bases from J, with 7 bases between. The CDR3 covers 12 residues. Germline values: CDR1 KGHSH, CDR2 LQKENI. In nucleotides, the CDR3 is TGTGCCAGCTCACCCGAGTTTTACGAGCAGTACTTC. It translates to CASSPEFYEQYF.

This clone was seen only once. The chain links TRBV3-1 (or the pseudogene TRBV3-2) to TRBJ1-6, with D maybe TRBD1 (6 bases). The CDR3 consists of 15 residues. V was clipped by 4 bases and J by 7 bases, with 14 bases between them. Germline V CDR1 and CDR2: LGHDT, YNNKEL (reference sequence). CDR3 bases: TGTGCCAGCAGCCCCAACAGGGTCCGCAATTCACCCCTCCACTTT. Amino acid sequence: CASSPNRVRNSPLHF.

The V call is TRBV5-1, the J call TRBJ2-7; no firm D call. The V and J ends lost 5 bases and 5 bases respectively, with 11 bases between them. This CDR3 has 12 residues. Germline V gives CDR1 SGHRS, CDR2 YFSETQ. The DNA for the CDR3 is TGCGCCAGCAGTTTTAACAATGACGAGCAGTACTTC. Protein: CASSFNNDEQYF.

This sequence joins TRBV10-3 and TRBJ1-1; 7 bases are a match to TRBD1. The V segment lost 4 bases and the J segment 7 bases; nucleotides outside the gene matches: 9. From germline, CDR1 is ENHRY and CDR2 SYGVKD. This CDR3 region has 14 residues. The CDR3 here is CAISGMSGGGEAFF. CDR3 bases: TGTGCCATCAGTGGTATGTCAGGGGGAGGTGAAGCTTTCTTT.

The chain recombines TRBV2 with TRBJ1-5; tentatively, D is TRBD1 (5 bases). Trimming took 6 bases from V and 0 from J, leaving 12 bases between them. Germline V gene lookup returns CDR1 SNHLY and CDR2 FYNNEI. The CDR3 has 15 amino acids. CDR3 amino acids: CASSLGDVSNQPQHF. CDR3 bases: TGTGCCAGCAGCTTGGGGGACGTTAGCAATCAGCCCCAGCATTTT.

V is TRBV20-1 and J is TRBJ2-7; a weak D match, TRBD1 (6 bases). V was pared by 5 bases and J by 5 bases, with 7 bases between. CDR1 and CDR2 (germline): DFQATT, SNEGSKA (reference sequence). The CDR3 length is 10 residues. The CDR3: CSAPGDEQYF. In DNA form, the CDR3 reads TGCAGTGCTCCAGGGGACGAGCAGTACTTC.

This sequence joins TRBV12-3 or TRBV12-4 and TRBJ1-1; D is undetermined. The CDR3 runs 13 residues. V shed 7 bases and J shed 0 bases, with 9 bases lying between them. The CDR3, as DNA: TGTGCCAGCATCTCGGGCGTGAACACTGAAGCTTTCTTT. Protein product: CASISGVNTEAFF.